A single sample gave rise to the 3 T cell receptor beta chains below, sequenced in a study of cytomegalovirus exposure and HLA in healthy donors. Primers: 60 Vbeta forward and 13 Jbeta reverse. Produced via immunoSEQ multiplex PCR; TCRdb's table is partial and in-frame only. Seen here are roughly 160,000 clones, around 76% observed once, and the top ten hold 1.2% to 1.5%. The sample taken for sequencing was PBMCs. These receptors came from a man in his sixties in good health and CMV-seronegative.

The J gene is TRBJ2-7, the V gene TRBV7-2, with D possibly TRBD1 on 6 matching bases. The germline gives CDR1 SGHTA, CDR2 FQGNSA. The CDR3 is made up of 15 amino acids. V lost 7 bases and J lost 6, with 22 bases in between. CDR3 loop: CASTMGAGFRAEQYF. CDR3 in DNA: TGTGCCAGCACCATGGGGGCGGGTTTCCGAGCCGAGCAGTACTTC.

The chain joins TRBV13 to TRBJ1-5, with 8 bases aligning to TRBD1. CDR1 PRHDT and CDR2 FYEKMQ come from the germline V gene (reference sequence). The CDR3 is 19 amino acids. The V segment lost 0 bases and the J segment 4 bases; nucleotides outside the gene matches: 14. CDR3 coding DNA: TGTGCCAGCAGCTTAGGCGCGGGACAGGACCTCCTGCGTAATCAGCCCCAGCATTTT. Amino acids: CASSLGAGQDLLRNQPQHF.

The V call is TRBV18, the J call TRBJ1-1; D not certain. CDR1 KGHSH and CDR2 LQKENI come from the germline V gene. V lost 1 base to trimming and J lost 1 base, with 10 bases between them. The CDR3 has 15 residues. The CDR3, as DNA: TGTGCCAGCTCACCACTCCGACTCCAGAACACTGAAGCTTTCTTT. Protein: CASSPLRLQNTEAFF.